Below, 13 T cell receptor beta chains from the same sample are listed, as sequenced in a study of vaccination effects on CD4 cells after COVID-19. Antigen-specific CD4+ T cell clonotypes were called by their expansion after viral peptide-pool culture in ViraFEST. Researchers isolated CD4+ T cells once roughly ten days of culture had elapsed. Vaccinated participants had no history of SARS-CoV-2 infection and tested negative for nucleocapsid antibodies. Only in-frame clones appear in the TCRdb table, and some are missing; sequencing was by immunoSEQ multiplex PCR. The sample contains tens of thousands of clones, roughly 79% of which appear only once. These TCRs' antigens remain unknown. The input for sequencing was CD4+ T cells from PBMCs cultured with SARS-CoV-2 spike peptides, taken before COVID-19 vaccination. The receptors come from a human donor who received a COVID-19 vaccine.

This chain uses TRBV3-1 (or the pseudogene TRBV3-2) with TRBJ2-1; D possibly corresponds to TRBD1 (6 bases). CDR1 is LGHDT and CDR2 is YNNKEL in the germline V gene (reference sequence). CDR3 size: 12 residues. Trimming stripped 4 bases from V and 9 bases from J, with 10 bases between. CDR3 amino acids: CASSPTGSEQFF. The CDR3 nucleotides read TGTGCCAGCAGCCCGACAGGTTCTGAGCAGTTCTTC.

The CDR3 DNA reads as TGCGCCAGCAGCTGGGGTGCTGCCGGGAATGAGCAGTTCTTC. Its protein is CASSWGAAGNEQFF. The rearrangement uses TRBV5-1 and TRBJ2-1, with D hard to call. V shed 3 bases and J shed 7 bases, with 14 bases lying between them. From germline, CDR1 is SGHRS and CDR2 YFSETQ. The CDR3 spans 14 residues.

This clone was counted once. This rearrangement joins TRBV9 to TRBJ1-6, with 7 nucleotides matching TRBD1. J was trimmed by 7 bases and V by 0 bases; bases with no gene match: 4. From germline, CDR1 is SGDLS and CDR2 YYNGEE. This CDR3 is 15 amino acids long. The CDR3 protein is CASSVGLGGNSPLHF. Written as DNA, the CDR3 is TGTGCCAGCAGCGTAGGTTTAGGGGGCAATTCACCCCTCCACTTT.

V and J are TRBV4-1 and TRBJ2-5, with D unresolved. The germline gives CDR1 MGHRA, CDR2 YSYEKL. The V end lost 1 base, the J end lost 3 bases, and 6 bases lay between the germline ends. CDR3 length: 13 amino acids. CDR3 sequence: CASSQGAEETQYF. The CDR3, as DNA: TGCGCCAGCAGCCAAGGGGCCGAAGAGACCCAGTACTTC.

J is TRBJ2-7 and V is TRBV27; TRBD1 matches 9 bases. Germline V gives CDR1 MNHEY, CDR2 SMNVEV (reference sequence). The CDR3 length is 13 residues. V dropped 10 bases and J dropped 6; count of bases not matched to a gene: 10. This chain's CDR3 is CATSRTGDPEQYV. In DNA form, the CDR3 reads TGTGCCACGTCGAGGACAGGGGACCCCGAGCAGTACGTC.

This clone appeared a few times. The chain carries TRBV19 and TRBJ1-2; D gene uncertain. This CDR3 region has 14 residues. Trimming pared 7 bases from V and 8 bases from J, leaving 20 bases between. The V gene's germline CDR1 is LNHDA and CDR2 SQIVND (reference sequence). The CDR3 sequence: CASTSKAGRQGYTF. The CDR3 region has the DNA TGTGCCAGTACATCCAAGGCCGGGCGGCAAGGCTACACCTTC. The complete variable domain, with remaining parts taken from reference TRBV19 and TRBJ1-2, reads DGGITQSPKYLFRKEGQNVTLSCEQNLNHDAMYWYRQDPGQGLRLIYYSQIVNDFQKGDIAEGYSVSREKKESFPLTVTSAQKNPTAFYLCASTSKAGRQGYTFGSGTRLTVV.

The chain couples TRBV18 to TRBJ1-5; D is ambiguous. V was trimmed by 2 bases and J by 7 bases, leaving 12 bases between them. This CDR3 is built from 14 residues. CDR1 is KGHSH and CDR2 is LQKENI in the germline V gene. Written as DNA, the CDR3 is TGTGCCAGCTCACCAACGGGGTTAGGCCAGCCCCAGCATTTT. This translates into CASSPTGLGQPQHF.

This clone was counted once. The chain couples TRBV12-3 or TRBV12-4 to TRBJ2-5; no reliable D call. V dropped 6 bases and J dropped 4 bases, with 12 bases sitting between them. CDR3 length: 13 amino acids. DNA for the CDR3: TGTGCCAGCAGCCTTCTACTTCGAGAGACCCAGTACTTC. Its protein product is CASSLLLRETQYF.

This chain links TRBV6-6 with TRBJ2-3; D is possibly TRBD2 (6 bases). The germline V gene encodes CDR1 MNHNY and CDR2 SVGAGI (reference sequence). Trimming pared 2 bases from V and 2 bases from J, leaving 14 bases between. The CDR3 sequence is 16 residues long. In DNA form, the CDR3 reads TGTGCCAGCAGTTACCTCACGGGACTCTCCACAGATACGCAGTATTTT. It specifies CASSYLTGLSTDTQYF.

V gene TRBV19 combines with J gene TRBJ1-1; D unresolved. Germline V gives CDR1 LNHDA, CDR2 SQIVND (reference sequence). The CDR3 runs 16 residues. Trimming took off 4 bases at V and 0 bases at J, with 15 bases between the two ends. CDR3 protein: CASSRVLSGVNTEAFF. CDR3 nucleotides: TGTGCCAGTAGTAGGGTCCTATCCGGCGTGAACACTGAAGCTTTCTTT.

The chain joins TRBV6-5 to TRBJ2-5; TRBD1 is a possible D gene (5 bases). CDR3 length: 13 residues. Trimming took off 5 bases at V and 1 base at J, with 8 bases between the two ends. In germline, CDR1 is MNHEY, CDR2 SVGAGI. CDR3 sequence (DNA): TGTGCCAGCAGTAAGGACATCCAAGAGACCCAGTACTTC. This translates into CASSKDIQETQYF.

The CDR3 sequence is CASSSGTGNNEQFF. CDR3 in DNA: TGTGCCAGCTCATCCGGGACAGGGAACAATGAGCAGTTCTTC. The rearrangement joins TRBV18 to TRBJ2-1; 9 bases fit TRBD1. The V gene's germline CDR1 is KGHSH and CDR2 LQKENI. This CDR3 is built from 14 residues. The V gene end was trimmed by 5 bases and the J gene end by 5 bases; junction bases not matched to a gene: 4. Full variable domain (remainder filled in from reference TRBV18 and TRBJ2-1): NAGVMQNPRHLVRRRGQEARLRCSPMKGHSHVYWYRQLPEEGLKFMVYLQKENIIDESGMPKERFSAEFPKEGPSILRIQQVVRGDSAAYFCASSSGTGNNEQFFGPGTRLTVL.

The rearrangement joins TRBV6-1 to TRBJ1-6; 9 positions agree with TRBD1. Germline V gene sequence: CDR1 MNHNS, CDR2 SASEGT. The CDR3 has 20 amino acids. After removal of 0 bases from V and 1 base from J, the junction contained 10 bases not matched to a gene. CDR3 DNA: TGTGCCAGCAGTGAAGCAACCCCACAGGGGGCCATGTCCTATAATTCACCCCTCCACTTT. Its protein product is CASSEATPQGAMSYNSPLHF.